The next 4 T cell receptor beta chains were all read from a single sample in a study of shared clonotypes between healthy human individuals. Some clones are missing from TCRdb's copy, which holds only in-frame ones; the method was immunoSEQ multiplex PCR. The sample has about a million clones; approximately 76% are singletons. Material: memory CD4+ T cells sorted from blood. Subset denoted: CD45RA-negative fraction. The receptors derive from a man younger than 35 in good health.

The rearrangement links TRBV5-1 to TRBJ2-5; possibly TRBD1 or TRBD2 for D (6 bases each). Between the trimmed V and J ends, which lost 6 bases and 3 bases, there was a span of 12 bases. There are 13 residues in the CDR3. In germline, CDR1 is SGHRS, CDR2 YFSETQ. CDR3 in amino acids: CASTRGPEETQYF. DNA of the CDR3: TGCGCCAGCACCCGGGGGCCAGAAGAGACCCAGTACTTC.

The gene calls are TRBV6-1 and TRBJ1-1; D not certain. Germline CDR1 and CDR2: MNHNS and SASEGT. The CDR3 length is 13 residues. The V gene lost 6 bases and the J gene lost 4 bases, with 12 bases spanning the gap. CDR3 sequence reads: CASRTDWGTEAFF. In nucleotides, the CDR3 is TGTGCCAGCAGGACTGATTGGGGCACTGAAGCTTTCTTT.

On this clone itself: The sample carries other DNA sequences with the same CDR3. This chain uses TRBV6-5 with TRBJ2-7; D is unresolved. The CDR3 length is 14 residues. Germline V gene data show CDR1 as MNHEY and CDR2 as SVGAGI. The V end was cut by 0 bases, the J end by 0 bases, with 6 bases between. CDR3 residues: CASSYSRDSYEQYF. CDR3 nucleotides: TGTGCCAGCAGTTACTCAAGAGACTCCTACGAGCAGTACTTC.

In its sample, this clone was seen a few times. The V and J genes are TRBV28 and TRBJ1-6, with D perhaps TRBD1 (5 bases). Germline values: CDR1 MDHEN, CDR2 SYDVKM. Trimming removed 1 base from V and 9 bases from J, with 10 bases in between. CDR3 length: 14 residues. The CDR3 here is CASSLLAGSSPLHF. Written as DNA, the CDR3 is TGTGCCAGCAGTTTATTGGCAGGGAGTTCACCCCTCCACTTT.